The 22 T cell receptor beta chains presented below share a single source sample, sequenced in a study of breast tumors, draining lymph nodes, adjacent tissues. Breast cancer patients provided tissue from their axillary draining lymph nodes. Via MiXCR, TCRdb re-called the multiplex PCR reads, giving one row per CDR3 protein. This repertoire shows over 250,000 distinct CDR3 sequences, over 25% found once; its top ten account for about 1.2%. The sample consisted of axillary lymph node tissue. Receptor source: a female donor with breast cancer. Some clones in this sample may be carry-over from other donors' samples.

This clonotype was recorded many times. The chain employs TRBV10-3 and TRBJ2-2; tentatively, D is TRBD2 (5 bases). Trimming cost V 0 bases and J 4 bases, with 6 bases left between them. This CDR3 has 14 amino acids. Germline CDR1 reads ENHRY; CDR2 reads SYGVKD. CDR3 residues: CAISESEGTGELFF. The CDR3 DNA reads as TGTGCCATCAGTGAGTCAGAGGGCACCGGGGAGCTGTTTTTT.

With regard to this clonotype: A single base separates this from a much larger clone, so it may be a read error. The chain uses TRBV7-9 and TRBJ2-1; 8 nucleotides match TRBD2. This CDR3 has 14 residues. The germline gives CDR1 SEHNR, CDR2 FQNEAQ (reference sequence). The CDR3: CASMPGLGRDERFF. As DNA, the CDR3 is TGTGCCAGCATGCCGGGACTAGGAAGGGATGAGCGGTTCTTC.

V and J are TRBV15 and TRBJ1-2, with D perhaps matching TRBD1 (5 bases). Per the germline V gene, CDR1 is LNHNV and CDR2 is YYDKDF (reference sequence). This CDR3 has 16 amino acids. The V gene lost 0 bases and the J gene lost 4 bases, with 15 bases spanning the gap. The CDR3 DNA follows: TGTGCCACCAGCAGAGATCTAGAGGGACCTCTCTATGGCTACACCTTC. Translating it yields CATSRDLEGPLYGYTF. The full variable domain, rest sourced from reference TRBV15 and TRBJ1-2, is DAMVIQNPRYQVTQFGKPVTLSCSQTLNHNVMYWYQQKSSQAPKLLFHYYDKDFNNEADTPDNFQSRRPNTSFCFLDIRSPGLGDTAMYLCATSRDLEGPLYGYTFGSGTRLTVV.

This clonotype was picked up a small number of times. The CDR3 loop is CASRGDRGQRNPTGELFF. CDR3 nucleotide sequence: TGTGCCAGCAGAGGGGACAGGGGACAGAGGAACCCTACCGGGGAGCTGTTTTTT. This chain links TRBV6-4 with TRBJ2-2; 10 bases map to TRBD1. Germline V gene data show CDR1 as MRHNA and CDR2 as SNTAGT. Trimming at V came to 6 bases and at J to 5 bases, leaving 15 bases not matched to a gene. CDR3 length: 18 amino acids.

Ten or more counts support this clonotype. The V and J genes are TRBV19 and TRBJ2-5; weak D call: TRBD2 (6 bases). CDR1 LNHDA and CDR2 SQIVND come from the germline V gene (reference sequence). V was shortened by 5 bases and J by 8 bases, with 15 bases between the two germline ends. The length of the CDR3 is 13 residues. The CDR3: CASSFGIGGTQYF. The CDR3 region has the DNA TGTGCCAGTAGTTTCGGGATCGGGGGTACCCAGTACTTC.

The V call is TRBV19, the J call TRBJ2-2; possibly TRBD1 for D (5 bases). The J call may be in error: the DNA end matches TRBJ1-1 better. The CDR3 is 15 residues long. The germline gives CDR1 LNHDA, CDR2 SQIVND (reference sequence). The chain's CDR3 is CASRTFGGINTEAFF. CDR3 nucleotides: TGTGCCAGTAGGACATTCGGGGGAATAAACACTGAAGCTTTCTTT.

This rearrangement joins TRBV2 to TRBJ2-7, with 11 bases fitting TRBD1. V was clipped by 6 bases and J by 2 bases; unmatched bases: 3. Germline-derived CDR1 and CDR2 are SNHLY and FYNNEI. This CDR3 comprises 14 residues. In DNA, the CDR3 is TGTGCCAGCAGGGTGGGACAGGGGGCCTACGAGCAGTACTTC. It encodes CASRVGQGAYEQYF.

The sample holds many counts of this clonotype. The J gene is TRBJ2-1, the V gene TRBV5-1, with 10 bases that match TRBD2. This CDR3 spans 16 amino acids. CDR1 and CDR2 from the germline V gene are SGHRS and YFSETQ. Unmatched junction bases numbered 7, after V lost 0 bases and J lost 7 bases. CDR3 amino acids: CASSLARTSGSNEQFF. CDR3 nucleotides: TGCGCCAGCAGCTTGGCCCGGACTAGCGGATCTAATGAGCAGTTCTTC. Full variable domain (remainder filled in from reference TRBV5-1 and TRBJ2-1): KAGVTQTPRYLIKTRGQQVTLSCSPISGHRSVSWYQQTPGQGLQFLFEYFSETQRNKGNFPGRFSGRQFSNSRSEMNVSTLELGDSALYLCASSLARTSGSNEQFFGPGTRLTVL.

This clonotype was seen many times. CDR3 DNA: TGTGCCAGCAGCTCATCCGGACAGGTCACCGGGGAGCTGTTTTTT. It encodes CASSSSGQVTGELFF. The chain couples TRBV9 to TRBJ2-2, with TRBD1 identical over 7 bases. V shed 4 bases, J shed 4 bases, and the junction held 7 bases outside the gene matches. Per germline, CDR1 SGDLS and CDR2 YYNGEE. This CDR3 is built from 15 residues.

This clonotype was recorded at least ten times. The chain couples TRBV20-1 to TRBJ2-1, with D unclear. V dropped 0 bases and J dropped 5 bases, with 14 bases sitting between them. The CDR3 has 15 amino acids. In germline, CDR1 is DFQATT, CDR2 SNEGSKA (reference sequence). The CDR3 nucleotides read TGCAGTGCTAGAGATCCCAGCGAGCCTCACAATGAGCAGTTCTTC. This translates into CSARDPSEPHNEQFF.

About this clonotype: Possible read error: a much larger clone is one base away. The CDR3 DNA sequence: TGTGCCAGCAGCTCTAGCGGGAACTACAATGAGCAGTTCTTC. This gives the protein CASSSSGNYNEQFF. This chain connects TRBV11-2 to TRBJ2-1, with 9 bases aligning to TRBD2. The CDR3 runs 14 residues. Trimming removed 4 bases from V and 3 bases from J; junction bases left unmatched: 1. Germline V gives CDR1 SGHAT, CDR2 FQNNGV.

This clonotype was seen ten or more times. V and J are TRBV12-3 or TRBV12-4 and TRBJ2-5; a weak D match, TRBD1 (5 bases). The V and J ends lost 6 bases and 8 bases respectively, with 10 bases between them. The CDR3 totals 11 residues. CDR3 DNA: TGTGCCAGCAGAGCCAGGGAAACCCAGTACTTC. This translates into CASRARETQYF.

The CDR3 protein is CARVQGLVAGNTIYF. CDR3 DNA: TGTGCTAGAGTTCAGGGCTTGGTGGCTGGAAACACCATATATTTT. The chain joins TRBV13 to TRBJ1-3; D perhaps matches TRBD1 (5 bases). Germline assignment: CDR1 PRHDT and CDR2 FYEKMQ (reference sequence). The CDR3 is 15 amino acids.

This chain joins TRBV6-1 and TRBJ1-5; a possible D gene is TRBD1 (5 bases). This CDR3 comprises 16 residues. Germline assignment: CDR1 MNHNS and CDR2 SASEGT. V lost 3 bases and J lost 4, with 16 bases in between. CDR3 amino acids: CASSDRRGTANQPQHF. For the CDR3, the DNA is TGTGCCAGCAGTGATAGACGTGGGACCGCAAATCAGCCCCAGCATTTT.

In the case of this clonotype: A read error may be the cause here, since a much bigger clone is one base away. The chain joins TRBV19 to TRBJ1-3; D unclear. Germline V gene lookup returns CDR1 LNHDA and CDR2 SQIVND (reference sequence). Trimming removed 8 bases from V and 4 bases from J, with 12 bases in between. CDR3 size: 13 residues. The CDR3 region has the DNA TGTGCCAGTCCCAGCAAACGAGGAAACACCATATATTTT. Protein sequence: CASPSKRGNTIYF.

This clonotype showed up just once. The junction and the germline gene differ at one end; a read error may be behind it. V and J are TRBV6-1 and TRBJ1-2; 7 nucleotides align to TRBD1. Germline CDR1 and CDR2: MNHNS and SASEGT. CDR3 length equals 13 residues. The chain's CDR3 is CASSLTGNYGHTF. As DNA, the CDR3 is TGTGCCAGCAGTCTGACAGGGAACTATGGCCACACCTTC.

Points on this clonotype: A much larger clone differs by one base, so this may be a read error. This chain links TRBV20-1 with TRBJ2-1, with 7 bases that match TRBD1. This CDR3 region has 11 residues. CDR1 DFQATT and CDR2 SNEGSKA come from the germline V gene (reference sequence). The CDR3 nucleotides read TGCAGTGCGGCTGGACAGGTAAAGCAGTCCTTC. It codes for CSAAGQVKQSF.

This clonotype was seen at least ten times. This rearrangement joins TRBV2 to TRBJ2-3; D may be TRBD2 (6 bases). V was cut by 8 bases and J by 0 bases, with 9 bases left in between. The CDR3 has 13 amino acids. CDR1 SNHLY and CDR2 FYNNEI come from the germline V gene. CDR3 sequence reads: CASGLTSTDTQYF. As DNA, the CDR3 is TGTGCCAGCGGACTAACTAGCACAGATACGCAGTATTTT.

This clonotype was picked up many times. The CDR3 sequence: CSASKRLYQETQYF. CDR3 DNA sequence: TGCAGTGCTAGCAAGCGTCTGTACCAAGAGACCCAGTACTTC. This chain connects TRBV20-1 to TRBJ2-5; D is undetermined. Trimming shortened V by 3 bases and J by 0 bases, and 11 bases separated the two germline ends. Germline-derived CDR1 and CDR2 are DFQATT and SNEGSKA (reference sequence). The CDR3 is made up of 14 amino acids.

This sequence joins TRBV5-1 and TRBJ2-5, with D perhaps matching TRBD2 (6 bases). There are 14 residues in the CDR3. The V gene's germline CDR1 is SGHRS and CDR2 YFSETQ. V was cut by 4 bases and J by 4 bases, with 14 bases left in between. The CDR3 here is CASSPPGRPETQYF. The CDR3 coding sequence is TGCGCCAGCAGCCCTCCCGGGAGACCAGAGACCCAGTACTTC.

This clonotype has a count of ten or more. V usage is TRBV7-6 and J usage is TRBJ1-2, with TRBD1 matching 8 bases. Trimming at V came to 1 base and at J to 8 bases, leaving 9 bases not matched to a gene. The CDR3 contains 15 residues. Germline V gene sequence: CDR1 SGHVS, CDR2 FNYEAQ. For the CDR3, the DNA is TGTGCCAGCAGCTTAGGACCGGGACAGGCGGTGGGCTACACCTTC. It encodes CASSLGPGQAVGYTF.

This clonotype was seen repeatedly, ten times or more. The rearrangement uses TRBV10-3 and TRBJ2-2; D is unresolved. CDR3 size: 16 residues. Trimming removed 10 bases at V and 0 bases at J, with 18 bases between. Germline assignment: CDR1 ENHRY and CDR2 SYGVKD. The CDR3 here is CATVDHYRSNTGELFF. Written as DNA, the CDR3 is TGTGCCACTGTTGACCATTACCGATCGAACACCGGGGAGCTGTTTTTT.